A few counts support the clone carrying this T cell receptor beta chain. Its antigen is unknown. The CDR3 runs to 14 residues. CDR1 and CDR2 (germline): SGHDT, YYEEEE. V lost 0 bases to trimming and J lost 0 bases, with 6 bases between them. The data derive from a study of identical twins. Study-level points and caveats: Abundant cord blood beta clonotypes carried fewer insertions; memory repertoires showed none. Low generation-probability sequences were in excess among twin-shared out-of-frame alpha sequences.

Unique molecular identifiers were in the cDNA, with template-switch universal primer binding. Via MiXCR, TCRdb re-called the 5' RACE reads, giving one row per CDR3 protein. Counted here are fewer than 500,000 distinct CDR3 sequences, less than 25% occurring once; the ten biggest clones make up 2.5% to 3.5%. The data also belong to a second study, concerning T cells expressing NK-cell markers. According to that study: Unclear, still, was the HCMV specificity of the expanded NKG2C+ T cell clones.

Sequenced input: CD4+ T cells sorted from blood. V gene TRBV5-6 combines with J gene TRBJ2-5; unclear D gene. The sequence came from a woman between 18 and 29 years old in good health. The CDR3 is CASSLGTDQETQYF. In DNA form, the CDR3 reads TGTGCCAGCAGCTTGGGAACGGACCAAGAGACCCAGTACTTC.